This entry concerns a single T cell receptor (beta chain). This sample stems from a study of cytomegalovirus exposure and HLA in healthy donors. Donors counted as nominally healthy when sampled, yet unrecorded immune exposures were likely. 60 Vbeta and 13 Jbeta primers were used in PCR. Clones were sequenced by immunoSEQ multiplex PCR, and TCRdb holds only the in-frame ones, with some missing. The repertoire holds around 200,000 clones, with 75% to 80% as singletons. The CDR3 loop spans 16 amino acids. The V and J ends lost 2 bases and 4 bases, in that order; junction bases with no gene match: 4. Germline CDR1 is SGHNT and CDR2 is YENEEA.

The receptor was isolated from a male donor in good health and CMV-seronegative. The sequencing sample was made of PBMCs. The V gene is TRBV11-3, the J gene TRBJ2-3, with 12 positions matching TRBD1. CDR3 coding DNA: TGTGCCAGCAGCTTAAGCGGGACAGGGGGCGCAGATACGCAGTATTTT. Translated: CASSLSGTGGADTQYF.